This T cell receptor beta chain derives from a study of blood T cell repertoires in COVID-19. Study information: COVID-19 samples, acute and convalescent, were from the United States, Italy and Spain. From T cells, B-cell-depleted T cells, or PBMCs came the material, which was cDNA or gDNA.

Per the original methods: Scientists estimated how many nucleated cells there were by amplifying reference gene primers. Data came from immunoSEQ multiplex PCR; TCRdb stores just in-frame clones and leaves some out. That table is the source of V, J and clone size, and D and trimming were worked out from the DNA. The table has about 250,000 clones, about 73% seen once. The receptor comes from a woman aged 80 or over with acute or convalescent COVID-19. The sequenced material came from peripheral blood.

CDR3 sequence: CASSLGGQGADTQYF. CDR3 in DNA: TGTGCCAGCAGTTTGGGGGGACAGGGGGCAGATACGCAGTATTTT. This chain links TRBV27 with TRBJ2-3, with 11 bases lining up with TRBD1. This CDR3 is 15 amino acids long. Germline CDR1 and CDR2: MNHEY and SMNVEV (reference sequence). J gave up 4 bases and V 3 bases, and 3 bases lay outside the gene matches.